The clone carrying this T cell receptor beta chain occurred a few times. The target antigen is unknown. The entry originates in a study of regulatory T cells in long-lasting Graves disease. Time point given: newly diagnosed GD, antithyroid drugs for less than 3 months. PBMC-derived RNA was used for the TCR library. Investigators prepared the TCR beta libraries by applying iRepertoire HTBI primers and Arm-PCR of CDR3 regions. TCRdb re-analysed the multiplex PCR reads in MiXCR, keeping a single row per CDR3 protein. The table lists about 440,000 distinct CDR3 sequences, under 15% of them singletons. General study findings and limits: Since the sample size was small, accuracy may have been reduced.

A further study also used this sample, focusing on T cells in Graves' hyperthyroidism and ophthalmopathy.

This clonotype originated in a woman in her twenties or thirties with Graves disease. The material was peripheral blood mononuclear cells (PBMCs), obtained at new diagnosis, from a patient treated with antithyroid drugs.

CDR3 loop: CASSTSPGQVKSRSYNEQFF. In DNA form, the CDR3 reads TGTGCCAGCAGTACCTCGCCGGGACAGGTAAAGAGCAGGTCCTACAATGAGCAGTTCTTC. This chain connects TRBV6-2 or TRBV6-3 to TRBJ2-1; 8 nucleotides align to TRBD1. The V segment lost 5 bases and the J segment 1 base; nucleotides outside the gene matches: 19. The CDR3 has 20 residues. CDR1 and CDR2 from the germline V gene are MNHEY and SVGEGT.